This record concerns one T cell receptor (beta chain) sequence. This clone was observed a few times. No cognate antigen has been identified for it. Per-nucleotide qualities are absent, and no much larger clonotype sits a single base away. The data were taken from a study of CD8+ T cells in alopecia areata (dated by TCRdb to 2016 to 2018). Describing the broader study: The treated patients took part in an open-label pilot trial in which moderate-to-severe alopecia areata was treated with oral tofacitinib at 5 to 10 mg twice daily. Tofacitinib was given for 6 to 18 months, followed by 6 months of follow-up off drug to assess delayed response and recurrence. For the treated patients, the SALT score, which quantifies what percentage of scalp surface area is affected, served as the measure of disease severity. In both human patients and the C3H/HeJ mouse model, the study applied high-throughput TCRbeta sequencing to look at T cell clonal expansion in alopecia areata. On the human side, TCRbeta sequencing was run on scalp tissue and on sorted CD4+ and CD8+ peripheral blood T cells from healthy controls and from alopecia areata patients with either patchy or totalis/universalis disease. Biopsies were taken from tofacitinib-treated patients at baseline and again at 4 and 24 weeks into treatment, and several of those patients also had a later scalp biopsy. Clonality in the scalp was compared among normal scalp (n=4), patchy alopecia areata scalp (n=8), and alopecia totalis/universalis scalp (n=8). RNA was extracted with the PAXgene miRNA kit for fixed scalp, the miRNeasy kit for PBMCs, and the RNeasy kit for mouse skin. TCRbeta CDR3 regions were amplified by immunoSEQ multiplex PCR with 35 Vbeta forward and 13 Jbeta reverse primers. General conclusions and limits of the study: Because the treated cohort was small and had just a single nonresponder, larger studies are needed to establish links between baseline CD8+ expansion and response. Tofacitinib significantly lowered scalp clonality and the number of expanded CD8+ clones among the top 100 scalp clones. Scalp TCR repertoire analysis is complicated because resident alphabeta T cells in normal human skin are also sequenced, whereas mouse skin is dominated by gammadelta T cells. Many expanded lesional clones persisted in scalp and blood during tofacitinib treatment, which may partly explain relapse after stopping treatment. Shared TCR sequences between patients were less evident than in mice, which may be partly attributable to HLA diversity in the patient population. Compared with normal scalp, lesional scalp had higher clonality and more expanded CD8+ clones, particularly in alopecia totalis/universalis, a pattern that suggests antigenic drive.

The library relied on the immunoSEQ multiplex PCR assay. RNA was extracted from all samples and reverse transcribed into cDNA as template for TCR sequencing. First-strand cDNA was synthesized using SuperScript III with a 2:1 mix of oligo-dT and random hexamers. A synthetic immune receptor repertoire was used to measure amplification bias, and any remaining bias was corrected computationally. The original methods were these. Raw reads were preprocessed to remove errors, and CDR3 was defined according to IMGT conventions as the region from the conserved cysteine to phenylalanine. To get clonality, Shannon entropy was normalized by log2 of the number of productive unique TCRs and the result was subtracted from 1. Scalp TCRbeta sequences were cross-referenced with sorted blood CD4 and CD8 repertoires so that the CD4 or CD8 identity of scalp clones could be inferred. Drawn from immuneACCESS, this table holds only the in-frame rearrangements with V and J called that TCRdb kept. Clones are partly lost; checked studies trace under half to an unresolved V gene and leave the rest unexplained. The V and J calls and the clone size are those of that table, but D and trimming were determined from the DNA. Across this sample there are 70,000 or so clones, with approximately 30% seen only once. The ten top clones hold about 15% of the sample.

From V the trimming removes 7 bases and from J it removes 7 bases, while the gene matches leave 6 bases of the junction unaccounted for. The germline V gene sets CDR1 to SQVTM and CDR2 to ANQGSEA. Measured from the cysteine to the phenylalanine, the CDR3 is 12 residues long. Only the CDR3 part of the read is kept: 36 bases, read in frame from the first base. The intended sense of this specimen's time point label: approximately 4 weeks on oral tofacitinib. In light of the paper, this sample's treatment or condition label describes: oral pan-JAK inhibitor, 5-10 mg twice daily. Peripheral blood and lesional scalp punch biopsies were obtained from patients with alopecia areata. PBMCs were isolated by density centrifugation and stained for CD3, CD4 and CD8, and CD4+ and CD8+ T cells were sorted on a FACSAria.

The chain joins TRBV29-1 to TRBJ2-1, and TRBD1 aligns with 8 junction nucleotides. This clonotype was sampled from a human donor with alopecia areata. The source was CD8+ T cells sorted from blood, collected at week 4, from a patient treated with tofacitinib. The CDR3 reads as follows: CSAGQGQNEQFF. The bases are TGCAGCGCCGGACAGGGACAGAATGAGCAGTTCTTC.